One and the same sample provided the 3 T cell receptor beta chains below, sequenced in a study of blood T cell repertoires in COVID-19. TCRdb keeps only in-frame clones here, not all; method: immunoSEQ multiplex PCR. The sample shows over 150,000 clones, approximately 83% of them seen only once. The specimen was peripheral blood. The source is a woman in her thirties or forties with COVID-19, enrolled during active disease.

This chain joins TRBV21-1 and TRBJ2-7; TRBD1 is the table's D call and was not checked against the DNA. TRBV21-1 is noted as a pseudogene. This CDR3 region has 14 residues. CDR3 nucleotide sequence: TGTGCCAGCAGCCATTCTGGGACAGAGGACGAGCAGTACTTC. It codes for CASSHSGTEDEQYF.

The gene calls are TRBV5-1 and TRBJ2-1, with TRBD2 matching over 9 bases. Unmatched junction bases numbered 6, after V lost 1 base and J lost 4 bases. CDR1 is SGHRS and CDR2 is YFSETQ in the germline V gene. The CDR3 is 16 amino acids. The DNA of the CDR3 is TGCGCCAGCAGCTTGAACCCGGGACTAGCATACAATGAGCAGTTCTTC. Protein: CASSLNPGLAYNEQFF.

This rearrangement joins TRBV28 to TRBJ1-5, with D perhaps TRBD1 (6 bases). The V end was cut by 9 bases, the J end by 9 bases, with 18 bases between. The germline gives CDR1 MDHEN, CDR2 SYDVKM. The CDR3 has 13 amino acids. The CDR3 spells CASTRGVGGPQHF. The CDR3 DNA sequence: TGTGCCAGTACCAGGGGAGTGGGCGGGCCCCAGCATTTT.